This TCR beta chain originates from a study of cytomegalovirus exposure and HLA in healthy donors. Study-wide results and caveats: Later analysis suggested most CMV-associated TCR beta chains were HLA-restricted. While the bulk of TCR sequences proved rare, some public TCRs turned up in many donors. Being productive about 87% or about 30% of the time was typical of most TCR beta V segments in an earlier analysis. In a later analysis, several top co-occurrence clusters appeared linked to parvovirus B19, influenza, CMV and Epstein-Barr virus.

On this clone: Its antigen is currently unknown. Other DNA variants within this sample encode the same CDR3.

PCR involved 60 Vbeta and 13 Jbeta primers. Sequenced by immunoSEQ multiplex PCR; TCRdb stores in-frame clones only, minus some. Among over 85,000 clones, roughly four fifths were seen once, and the ten largest hold less than 10%. The receptor's source is a female donor in good health and CMV-seronegative. The material sequenced was PBMCs.

CDR3 DNA sequence: TGTGCCAGCAGCTTTTCCGACAGGGGCAACGAGCAGTTCTTC. It translates to CASSFSDRGNEQFF. The chain uses TRBV7-6 and TRBJ2-1; TRBD1 matches at 8 bases. With 3 bases clipped from V and 10 bases from J, the junction kept 8 bases outside the gene matches. The CDR3 totals 14 residues. Germline values: CDR1 SGHVS, CDR2 FNYEAQ.